This T cell receptor beta chain was recovered during a study of T cells after yellow fever vaccination. Study results and limitations: The secondary response was weaker, and its peak arrived faster, on day 5 versus 15. The study re-detected most primary-vaccination clones after the booster (under 97% CD4, roughly 90% CD8). FACS-sorted repertoires might harbor abundant contaminating clonotypes from the bulk population.

Per germline, CDR1 SNHLY and CDR2 FYNNEI. The CDR3 has 13 amino acids. Trimming removed 5 bases at V and 4 bases at J, with 8 bases between. There are many counts of this clonotype. Its specificity is unknown. UMIs were added to TCR cDNA along with a universal primer site when it was made by 5'RACE template switching. MiXCR, run by TCRdb on the 5' RACE reads, gives a single entry per CDR3 protein. Of 150,000 or so distinct CDR3 sequences in the sample, 6.6% were seen once. This clonotype originated in a man aged 30 to 45 who received the YFV17D yellow fever vaccine. Source: CD4+ T cells sorted from PBMCs, taken 10 days after the yellow fever booster vaccination. This chain links TRBV2 with TRBJ2-2; TRBD2 is a possible D gene (5 bases). The CDR3 sequence is CASSPEGTGELFF. As DNA, the CDR3 is TGTGCCAGCAGTCCCGAGGGCACCGGGGAGCTGTTTTTT.